These 16 T cell receptor beta chains were sequenced from one sample in a study of low-dose radiotherapy and immunotherapy resistance in tumors. Sample time point: after trial treatment. Treatment specified: LDRT plus nivolumab, ipilimumab, low-dose cyclophosphamide and aspirin (RACIN trial). Gene-specific TRAV and TRBV primers were used for first-strand cDNA, covering alpha and beta chains. TCR amplification ran approximately 20 PCR cycles using constant-region and V-primer adapter primers. TCRdb itself ran the reads through MiXCR, one entry per CDR3 protein. The sample holds 100,000 or so distinct CDR3 sequences, roughly 20% seen once. Sequencing was performed on PBMCs, taken after low-dose radiotherapy plus immunotherapy. The receptors come from a male donor with prostate cancer.

This clonotype was counted at least ten times. The rearrangement links TRBV9 to TRBJ2-3; D unclear. CDR1 is SGDLS, CDR2 YYNGEE, per germline. The length of the CDR3 is 15 residues. Between the trimmed V and J ends, which lost 0 bases and 1 base, there was a span of 9 bases. CDR3 nucleotide sequence: TGTGCCAGCAGCGTAGCCCACCTTCGCACAGATACGCAGTATTTT. This translates into CASSVAHLRTDTQYF.

At least ten counts were recorded for this clonotype. V usage is TRBV29-1 and J usage is TRBJ2-7; D is perhaps TRBD1 (6 bases). Germline CDR1 is SQVTM and CDR2 is ANQGSEA. V was trimmed by 3 bases and J by 3 bases, leaving 6 bases between them. This CDR3 is built from 11 residues. In nucleotides, the CDR3 is TGCAGCGTTGAGGACAGCTACGAGCAGTACTTC. Residues: CSVEDSYEQYF.

The V gene is TRBV5-4, the J gene TRBJ2-7, with D possibly being TRBD1 (6 bases). Trimming shortened V by 0 bases and J by 5 bases, and 9 bases separated the two germline ends. The CDR3 has 13 amino acids. The V gene's germline CDR1 is SGHNT and CDR2 YYREEE (reference sequence). Here the CDR3 reads CASSLDRANEQYF. Here the CDR3 DNA reads TGTGCCAGCAGCTTGGACAGGGCGAACGAGCAGTACTTC.

This clonotype showed up many times. The J gene is TRBJ2-3, the V gene TRBV5-1; 7 positions match TRBD2. After removal of 6 bases from V and 0 bases from J, the junction contained 10 bases not matched to a gene. CDR1 and CDR2 from the germline V gene are SGHRS and YFSETQ. The CDR3 is 16 residues long. The CDR3 DNA reads TGCGCCAGCAACGGGCGGGGGATTACTAGCACAGATACGCAGTATTTT. This gives the protein CASNGRGITSTDTQYF.

This clonotype was seen at least ten times. The rearrangement links TRBV19 to TRBJ2-5; D ambiguous. The CDR3 runs to 16 residues. Trimming took off 6 bases at V and 2 bases at J, with 19 bases between the two ends. Germline V gene data show CDR1 as LNHDA and CDR2 as SQIVND (reference sequence). The CDR3 spells CASSPISLTTQETQYF. For the CDR3, the DNA is TGTGCCAGTAGCCCTATTTCGCTAACAACACAAGAGACCCAGTACTTC.

This clonotype has ten or more counts. The chain employs TRBV20-1 and TRBJ1-2, with a possible D match to TRBD1 (5 bases). The CDR3 runs 12 residues. The germline CDR1 and CDR2 sequences are DFQATT and SNEGSKA (reference sequence). The V and J ends lost 3 bases and 8 bases respectively, with 13 bases between them. The CDR3 DNA reads TGCAGTGCTAGTAGCCAGGGTAGGGGCTACACCTTC. Translated, it gives CSASSQGRGYTF.

Ten or more counts support this clonotype. The chain carries TRBV7-8 and TRBJ1-2; 8 bases match TRBD1. Germline lookup yields CDR1 SGHVS and CDR2 FQNEAQ. The CDR3 contains 17 residues. V shed 5 bases and J 4 bases; nucleotides not matched to a gene: 15. CDR3: CASSLTRQGPKSYGYTF. The CDR3 nucleotides are TGTGCCAGCAGCCTCACTCGACAGGGGCCAAAATCCTATGGCTACACCTTC.

This clonotype was picked up many times. This chain uses TRBV2 with TRBJ2-1; 7 bases map to TRBD2. Germline assignment: CDR1 SNHLY and CDR2 FYNNEI. This CDR3 comprises 16 residues. V shed 5 bases and J 0 bases; nucleotides not matched to a gene: 7. DNA for the CDR3: TGTGCCAGCAGTTACACGGGGGGAAGCTCCTACAATGAGCAGTTCTTC. It translates to CASSYTGGSSYNEQFF.

On this clonotype: A much larger clone lies one base from this, so it may be a read error. The rearrangement joins TRBV5-6 to TRBJ1-1; TRBD1 aligns across 9 bases. This CDR3 has 16 residues. Germline-derived CDR1 and CDR2 are SGHDT and YYEEEE. The CDR3 nucleotides are TGTGCCAACAGCTGGGGACAGGGACAATCAAGCACTGAAGCTTTCTTT. Its protein product is CANSWGQGQSSTEAFF.

This clonotype was seen at least ten times. The chain employs TRBV5-4 and TRBJ2-1, with TRBD2 as a possible D gene (6 bases). The CDR3 has 16 amino acids. The germline V gene encodes CDR1 SGHNT and CDR2 YYREEE (reference sequence). V was cut by 6 bases and J by 0 bases, with 16 bases left in between. This CDR3 reads CASNVGGTSSYNEQFF. Written as DNA, the CDR3 is TGTGCCAGCAATGTCGGGGGAACAAGCTCCTACAATGAGCAGTTCTTC.

Remarks on this clonotype: A much larger clone is a single base away; this may be a read error. The CDR3 here is CASSSPGAGATTEQFF. The CDR3 coding sequence is TGTGCCAGCAGCTCCCCGGGGGCAGGGGCTACGACGGAGCAGTTCTTC. The V call is TRBV7-9, the J call TRBJ2-1; either TRBD1 or TRBD2 may fit D (6 bases each). Trimming cost V 4 bases and J 10 bases, with 23 bases left between them. Germline-derived CDR1 and CDR2 are SEHNR and FQNEAQ (reference sequence). The CDR3 loop spans 16 amino acids.

This clonotype counts as medium-sized. One end of the junction is discordant with germline, which a read error may explain. The chain joins TRBV5-6 to TRBJ2-1; maybe TRBD1 (5 bases). Germline V lookup: CDR1 SGHDT, CDR2 YYEEEE. The CDR3 totals 11 residues. The CDR3 sequence: CASSLRGPRYF. For the CDR3, the DNA is TGTGCCAGCAGCTTGAGGGGTCCGAGGTACTTC.

This clonotype was counted ten times or more. The chain carries TRBV19 and TRBJ2-2; a possible D gene is TRBD1 (5 bases). The germline V and J ends were trimmed by 7 bases and 4 bases, with 13 bases remaining between them. Germline V gene sequence: CDR1 LNHDA, CDR2 SQIVND (reference sequence). CDR3 length equals 14 residues. CDR3 DNA sequence: TGTGCCAGTATGGCCAGGGTGAGCACCGGGGAGCTGTTTTTT. Its protein is CASMARVSTGELFF. The entire variable domain, with the rest obtained from reference TRBV19 and TRBJ2-2, is as follows: DGGITQSPKYLFRKEGQNVTLSCEQNLNHDAMYWYRQDPGQGLRLIYYSQIVNDFQKGDIAEGYSVSREKKESFPLTVTSAQKNPTAFYLCASMARVSTGELFFGEGSRLTVL.

This chain joins TRBV9 and TRBJ2-3; 9 positions agree with TRBD1. Germline loops: CDR1 SGDLS, CDR2 YYNGEE. The junction had 2 bases not matched to a gene; V was cut back by 0 bases and J by 0 bases. The CDR3 loop spans 16 amino acids. The CDR3 region has the DNA TGTGCCAGCAGCGTAGGGACAGGGGCCAGCACAGATACGCAGTATTTT. Translated: CASSVGTGASTDTQYF.

The table lists this clonotype with many counts. The chain couples TRBV6-1 to TRBJ1-1, with D tentatively TRBD1 (5 bases). This CDR3 region has 14 residues. Trimming removed 2 bases at V and 3 bases at J, with 10 bases between. Germline CDR1 is MNHNS and CDR2 is SASEGT. The CDR3 DNA is TGTGCCAGCAGTGAATGGGGGGAGGACACTGAAGCTTTCTTT. Its protein product is CASSEWGEDTEAFF.

This clonotype was observed many times. The CDR3 bases are TGTGCCAGCAGCCAAGATCTGCTAGCGGCTCGGGAGACCCAGTACTTC. The encoded protein is CASSQDLLAARETQYF. This rearrangement joins TRBV3-1 to TRBJ2-5; 7 positions agree with TRBD2. CDR1 is LGHDT, CDR2 YNNKEL, per germline (reference sequence). The CDR3 has 16 residues. Unmatched junction bases numbered 9, after V lost 0 bases and J lost 5 bases.